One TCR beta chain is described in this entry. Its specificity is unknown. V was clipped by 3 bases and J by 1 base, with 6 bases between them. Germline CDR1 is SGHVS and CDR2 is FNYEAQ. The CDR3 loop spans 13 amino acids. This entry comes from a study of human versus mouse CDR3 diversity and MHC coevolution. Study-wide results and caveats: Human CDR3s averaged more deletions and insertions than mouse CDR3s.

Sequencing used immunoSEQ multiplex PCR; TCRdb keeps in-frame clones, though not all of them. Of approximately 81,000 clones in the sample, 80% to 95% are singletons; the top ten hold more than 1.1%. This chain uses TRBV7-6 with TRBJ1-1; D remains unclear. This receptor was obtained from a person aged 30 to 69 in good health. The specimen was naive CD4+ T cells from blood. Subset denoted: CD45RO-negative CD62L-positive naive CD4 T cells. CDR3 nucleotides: TGTGCCAGCAGCTTGGGCGCGAACACTGAAGCTTTCTTT. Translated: CASSLGANTEAFF.